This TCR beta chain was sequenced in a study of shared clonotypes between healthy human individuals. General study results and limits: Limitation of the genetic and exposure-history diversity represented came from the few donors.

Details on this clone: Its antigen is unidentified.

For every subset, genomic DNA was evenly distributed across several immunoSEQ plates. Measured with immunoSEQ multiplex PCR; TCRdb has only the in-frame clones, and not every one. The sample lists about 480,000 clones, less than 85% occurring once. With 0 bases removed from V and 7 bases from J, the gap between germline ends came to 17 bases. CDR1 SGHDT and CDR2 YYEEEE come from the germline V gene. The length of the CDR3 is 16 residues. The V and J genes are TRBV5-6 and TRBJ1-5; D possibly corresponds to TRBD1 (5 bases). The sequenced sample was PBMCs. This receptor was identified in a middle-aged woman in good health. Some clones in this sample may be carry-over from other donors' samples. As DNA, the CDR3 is TGTGCCAGCAGCTTGGCGGCTGGGGGGATCGGCCAGCCCCAGCATTTT. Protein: CASSLAAGGIGQPQHF.